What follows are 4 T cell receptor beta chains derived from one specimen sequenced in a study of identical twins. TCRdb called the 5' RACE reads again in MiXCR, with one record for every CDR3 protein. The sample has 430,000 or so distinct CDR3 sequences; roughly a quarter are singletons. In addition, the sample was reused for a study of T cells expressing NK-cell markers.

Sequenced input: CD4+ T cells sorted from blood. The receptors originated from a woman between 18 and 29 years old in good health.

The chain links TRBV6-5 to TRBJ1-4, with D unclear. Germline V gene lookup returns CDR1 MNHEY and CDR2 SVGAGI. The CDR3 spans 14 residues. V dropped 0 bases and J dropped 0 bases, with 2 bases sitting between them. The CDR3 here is CASSYSTTNEKLFF. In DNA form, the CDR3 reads TGTGCCAGCAGTTACTCGACAACTAATGAAAAACTGTTTTTT.

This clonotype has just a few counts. This CDR3 is CASRRSGRPHNEQFF. CDR3 DNA: TGTGCCAGCAGACGCAGCGGGAGGCCTCACAATGAGCAGTTCTTC. V gene TRBV9 combines with J gene TRBJ2-1; 9 bases match TRBD2. This CDR3 is built from 15 residues. Germline values: CDR1 SGDLS, CDR2 YYNGEE. V lost 5 bases and J lost 5; bases outside the gene matches: 8.

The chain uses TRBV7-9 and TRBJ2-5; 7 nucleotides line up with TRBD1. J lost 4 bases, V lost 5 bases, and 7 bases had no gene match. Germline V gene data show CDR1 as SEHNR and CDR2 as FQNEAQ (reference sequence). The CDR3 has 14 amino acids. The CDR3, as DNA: TGTGCCAGCAGCACCACAGGGGATCGAGAGACCCAGTACTTC. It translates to CASSTTGDRETQYF.

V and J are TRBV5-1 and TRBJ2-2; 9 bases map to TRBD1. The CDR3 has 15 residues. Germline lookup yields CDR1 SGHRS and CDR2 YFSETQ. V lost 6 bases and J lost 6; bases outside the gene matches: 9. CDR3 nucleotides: TGCGCCAGCAAACCGGGACAGGGCTTAGCCGGGGAGCTGTTTTTT. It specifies CASKPGQGLAGELFF.